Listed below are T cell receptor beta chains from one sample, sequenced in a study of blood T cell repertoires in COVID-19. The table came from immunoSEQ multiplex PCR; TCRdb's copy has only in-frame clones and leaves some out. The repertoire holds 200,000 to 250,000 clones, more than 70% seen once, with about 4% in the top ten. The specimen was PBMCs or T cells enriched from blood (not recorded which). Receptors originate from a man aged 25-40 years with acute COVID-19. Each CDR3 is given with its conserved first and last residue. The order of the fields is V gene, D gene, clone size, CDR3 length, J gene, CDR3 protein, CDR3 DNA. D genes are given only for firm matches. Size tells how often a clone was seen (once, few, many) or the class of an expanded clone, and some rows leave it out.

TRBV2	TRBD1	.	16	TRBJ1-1	CASNRRDSWSNTEAFF	TGTGCCAGCAATCGCCGGGACAGCTGGTCGAACACTGAAGCTTTCTTT
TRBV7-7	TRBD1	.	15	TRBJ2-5	CASSPTGAIGETQYF	TGTGCCAGCAGCCCTACAGGGGCCATCGGAGAGACCCAGTACTTC
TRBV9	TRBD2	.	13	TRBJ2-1	CASSVAPLAEQFF	TGTGCCAGCAGCGTAGCTCCACTAGCGGAGCAGTTCTTC
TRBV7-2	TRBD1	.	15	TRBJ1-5	CASSPDWTGYQPQHF	TGTGCCAGCAGCCCCGACTGGACAGGGTATCAGCCCCAGCATTTT
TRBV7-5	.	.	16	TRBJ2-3	CVRSSLSGGRADTQYF	TGTGTCAGAAGCTCGCTTAGCGGGGGGAGAGCAGATACGCAGTATTTT
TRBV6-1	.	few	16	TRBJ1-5	CASSEASRGWNQPQHF	TGTGCCAGCAGTGAAGCGAGTAGGGGGTGGAATCAGCCCCAGCATTTT
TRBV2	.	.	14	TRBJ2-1	CASSPPAAYNEQFF	TGTGCCAGCAGTCCCCCGGCGGCCTACAATGAGCAGTTCTTC
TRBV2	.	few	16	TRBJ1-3	CASSEKGSGDGNTIYF	TGTGCCAGCAGTGAAAAGGGGTCAGGGGACGGAAACACCATATATTTT
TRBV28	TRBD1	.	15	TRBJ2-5	CASSAPIGQGETQYF	TGTGCCAGCAGTGCCCCCATCGGACAGGGAGAGACCCAGTACTTC
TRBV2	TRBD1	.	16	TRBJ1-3	CASRGTGWSSGNTIYF	TGTGCCAGCAGGGGGACAGGGTGGTCCTCTGGAAACACCATATATTTT